This TCR beta chain is from a study of T cells in Graves' hyperthyroidism and ophthalmopathy. CDR1 and CDR2 (germline): SGHTA, FQGNSA. CDR3 length equals 15 residues. Researchers took RNA transcripts and amplified the TCR beta CDR3 regions from them. The TCR CDR3 was amplified in a first-round RT-PCR using the HTBI primer set. One entry per CDR3 protein, called by TCRdb with MiXCR from the multiplex PCR reads. Of about 580,000 distinct CDR3 sequences listed, roughly 13% are singletons. About this clonotype: The antigen is unknown. An end of the junction does not agree with germline; a read error may underlie this.

The study's findings and limits: In the analysis, a 13 V-J model separated ophthalmopathy from stable hyperthyroidism. Blood held most thyroid clonotypes expanded above 0.001 frequency.

The sequence was obtained from a young woman with Graves' hyperthyroidism that later progressed to Graves' ophthalmopathy. The sequencing sample was made of blood. This chain connects TRBV7-2 to TRBJ1-3; a possible D gene is TRBD1 (5 bases). The CDR3 reads CANSFAGTSGNTIYF. CDR3 nucleotide sequence: TGTGCCAACAGCTTCGCCGGGACCTCTGGAAACACCATATATTTT.